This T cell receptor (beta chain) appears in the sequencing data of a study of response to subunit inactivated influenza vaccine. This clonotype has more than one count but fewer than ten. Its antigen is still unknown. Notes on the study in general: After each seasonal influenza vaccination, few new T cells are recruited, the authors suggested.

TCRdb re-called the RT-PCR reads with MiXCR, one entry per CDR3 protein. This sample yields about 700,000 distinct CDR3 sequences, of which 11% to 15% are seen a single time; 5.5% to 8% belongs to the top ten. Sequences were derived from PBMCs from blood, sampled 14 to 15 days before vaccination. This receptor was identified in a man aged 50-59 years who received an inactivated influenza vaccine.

DNA of the CDR3: TGCGCCAGCAGCCAAGATTGGGCCCCGGGACAGTTCTACGAGCAGTACTTC. This translates into CASSQDWAPGQFYEQYF. The chain joins TRBV4-1 to TRBJ2-7; TRBD1 matches at 7 bases. The CDR3 sequence is 17 residues long. The V segment lost 0 bases and the J segment 3 bases; nucleotides outside the gene matches: 11. The germline gives CDR1 MGHRA, CDR2 YSYEKL.